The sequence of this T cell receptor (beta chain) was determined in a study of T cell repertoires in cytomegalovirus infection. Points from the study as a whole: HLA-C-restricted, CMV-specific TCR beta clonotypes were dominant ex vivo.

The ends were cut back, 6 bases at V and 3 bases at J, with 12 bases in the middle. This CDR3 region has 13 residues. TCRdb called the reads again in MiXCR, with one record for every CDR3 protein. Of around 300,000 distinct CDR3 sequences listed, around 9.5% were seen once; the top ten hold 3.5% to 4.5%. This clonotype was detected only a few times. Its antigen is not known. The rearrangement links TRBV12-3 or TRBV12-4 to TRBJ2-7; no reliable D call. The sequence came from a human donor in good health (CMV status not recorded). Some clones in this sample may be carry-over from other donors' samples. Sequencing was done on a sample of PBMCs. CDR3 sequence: CASSWKGYYEQYF. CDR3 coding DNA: TGTGCCAGCAGCTGGAAGGGCTACTACGAGCAGTACTTC.